The 11 T cell receptor beta chains listed next were all sequenced from one sample in a study of breast tumors, draining lymph nodes, adjacent tissues. Samples came from axillary lymph nodes draining the breast cancer. TCRdb analysed the multiplex PCR reads with MiXCR anew, one entry per CDR3 protein. The data show fewer than 300,000 distinct CDR3 sequences, 32% seen once. Input material: axillary lymph node tissue. These receptors all stem from a female donor with breast cancer. Some clones in this sample may be carry-over from other donors' samples.

This clonotype was observed at least ten times. In DNA, the CDR3 is TGTGCCAGCAGCCTCGGAGTGAGGGGGATGGATGAAAAACTGTTTTTT. Encoded protein: CASSLGVRGMDEKLFF. The chain carries TRBV11-2 and TRBJ1-4, with a tentative D call TRBD1 (6 bases). The CDR3 runs 16 residues. V was trimmed by 5 bases and J by 6 bases, leaving 19 bases between them. The V gene's germline CDR1 is SGHAT and CDR2 FQNNGV.

This clonotype was observed at least ten times. V and J are TRBV7-2 and TRBJ2-4; TRBD1 aligns across 8 bases. The CDR3 has 18 residues. V shed 5 bases and J 1 base; nucleotides not matched to a gene: 13. The germline gives CDR1 SGHTA, CDR2 FQGNSA. CDR3 nucleotide sequence: TGTGCCAGCAGCCCGTCTCCCAGGGGGCGGGTTGCCAAAAACATTCAGTACTTC. It translates to CASSPSPRGRVAKNIQYF.

This clonotype appeared many times. The V gene is TRBV20-1, the J gene TRBJ2-1, with 9 positions matching TRBD2. The CDR3 has 15 amino acids. V lost 5 bases and J lost 6; bases outside the gene matches: 11. Per germline, CDR1 DFQATT and CDR2 SNEGSKA (reference sequence). CDR3 sequence: CSAPYSGSELNEQFF. The CDR3 DNA sequence: TGCAGTGCTCCGTATAGCGGGAGTGAACTCAATGAGCAGTTCTTC.

In this sample, this clonotype turned up many times. This chain links TRBV5-1 with TRBJ1-4, with TRBD1 identical over 9 bases. CDR3 size: 12 residues. The J segment lost 13 bases and the V segment lost 4 bases, leaving 5 bases of the junction unmatched. In germline, CDR1 is SGHRS, CDR2 YFSETQ. The DNA of the CDR3 is TGCGCCAGCAGCATGGGACAGGGCGTACTGTTTTTT. Its protein is CASSMGQGVLFF.

The chain uses TRBV7-9 and TRBJ2-5, with 7 bases that match TRBD1. The CDR3 loop spans 18 amino acids. V shed 4 bases and J 4 bases; nucleotides not matched to a gene: 18. Per germline, CDR1 SEHNR and CDR2 FQNEAQ (reference sequence). The CDR3: CASSSNLGTGTVGETQYF. CDR3 bases: TGTGCCAGCAGCTCTAACCTTGGTACCGGGACAGTAGGAGAGACCCAGTACTTC.

This clonotype has ten or more counts. Mismatch with germline at one junction end may stem from a read error. The rearrangement joins TRBV6-2 or TRBV6-3 to TRBJ1-2; 12 bases are a match to TRBD1. Per germline, CDR1 MNHEY and CDR2 SVGEGT. The CDR3 totals 15 residues. CDR3 DNA sequence: TGTGCCAGCAGTCACTCGGGACAGGGGGCATCGGGCTACACCTTC. Translating it yields CASSHSGQGASGYTF.

This clonotype was seen repeatedly, ten times or more. The genes are TRBV20-1 and TRBJ2-7, with 8 positions matching TRBD1. This CDR3 has 12 residues. The germline gives CDR1 DFQATT, CDR2 SNEGSKA (reference sequence). J was trimmed by 2 bases and V by 8 bases; bases with no gene match: 5. CDR3 protein: CSTGTGPYEQYF. For the CDR3, the DNA is TGCAGTACAGGGACAGGCCCCTACGAGCAGTACTTC.

This clonotype was picked up one time. V and J are TRBV2 and TRBJ2-7; TRBD2 aligns across 9 bases. This CDR3 contains 16 residues. In germline, CDR1 is SNHLY, CDR2 FYNNEI. V lost 7 bases and J lost 2; bases outside the gene matches: 12. The CDR3 sequence is CASTGRTSDPTYEQYF. The CDR3 coding sequence is TGTGCCAGCACCGGACGGACTAGCGATCCGACCTACGAGCAGTACTTC.

J is TRBJ2-7 and V is TRBV29-1; 10 bases are shared with TRBD2. V lost 5 bases, J lost 4 bases, and 5 bases stayed unmatched. From germline, CDR1 is SQVTM and CDR2 ANQGSEA. CDR3 length: 13 amino acids. The CDR3 region has the DNA TGCAGCGTTTCTCCAGCGGGAGGGTACGAGCAGTACTTC. Its protein product is CSVSPAGGYEQYF.

The chain is built from TRBV7-9 and TRBJ2-1; 9 nucleotides agree with TRBD1. CDR3 size: 14 residues. Germline loops: CDR1 SEHNR, CDR2 FQNEAQ (reference sequence). V was clipped by 5 bases and J by 6 bases; unmatched bases: 5. The CDR3 nucleotides are TGTGCCAGCAGCCCAAGGACAGGGGCCAATGAGCAGTTCTTC. Translating gives CASSPRTGANEQFF.

This chain links TRBV2 with TRBJ1-4; TRBD1 agrees at 10 bases. Germline values: CDR1 SNHLY, CDR2 FYNNEI. The V segment lost 4 bases and the J segment 8 bases; nucleotides outside the gene matches: 10. The CDR3 contains 16 residues. The DNA for the CDR3 is TGTGCCAGCAGTGCCGGGCGACAGGGGGCGAGGGAAAAACTGTTTTTT. Protein sequence: CASSAGRQGAREKLFF.